This T cell receptor beta chain was recovered during a study of T cells expressing NK-cell markers (dated by TCRdb to between 2020 and 2021). Context from the whole study: About 8 donors provided sorted CD3+CD56+NKG2C+, CD3+CD56+NKG2C- and CD3+CD56-NKG2C+ T-cell subsets, whose TCR beta-chain repertoires were profiled. Among the eight sequenced donors, seven were HCMV-seropositive and one was HCMV-seronegative. All eight donors whose samples were sequenced were randomly selected healthy volunteers, three of them men and five women. The libraries were sequenced on Illumina HiSeq 2000/2500, MiSeq or NextSeq, producing 2 x 150 bp reads. Broad study findings and their caveats: In six donors, the dominant CD3+CD56+NKG2C+ clonotypes were among the top 10 CD8+ clonotypes and accounted for about 1.0-7.5% of CD8+ T cells. Those dominant clonotypes were again the most abundant among CD3+CD56-NKG2C+ cells in a handful of donors, at about 25-60.1%. Whether the expanded NKG2C-expressing T cell clones were specific for HCMV antigens was left unclear.

Comments on this clonotype: This receptor's antigen is unknown.

HCMV serostatus was determined by detecting HCMV-specific IgG in serum with a commercial ELISA kit. Ficoll density gradient centrifugation was used to isolate peripheral blood mononuclear cells from blood. The CDR3 spans 14 residues, from the cysteine through the phenylalanine. The nucleotide record is missing. Sequencing relied on an Illumina HiSeq 2000. 5'RACE template switching, by which a universal primer site and unique molecular identifiers were added, was used to make TCR beta cDNA libraries. Synthesis of cDNA was primed from the TCR beta constant segment and was followed by two consecutive PCR amplification steps. As for the authors' bioinformatics: Reads were demultiplexed and grouped by UMI with MIGEC, and clonotypes were assembled and quantified with MiTCR. To exclude erroneous sequences, any TCR cDNA sequence not supported by at least two reads was discarded. The tcR package was used for downstream repertoire analysis, and clonotypes were matched between fractions using CDR3 nucleotide sequence together with V segment. VDJmatch was used to annotate antigen specificity against VDJdb, with one amino acid substitution allowed in CDR3. TCRdb reprocessed the reads and provides one entry for every CDR3 protein sequence; no DNA is given. The V and J calls and clone size are TCRdb's, not the authors'. The sample table gives under 500,000 distinct CDR3 sequences. About 7.3% of the sample belongs to the ten largest clones.

In this chain, TRBV12-3 or TRBV12-4 is recombined with TRBJ2-3; TCRdb's D call of TRBD2 is untestable without DNA. The specimen sequenced was blood T cells: a sorted CD56 or NKG2C T cell subset, CD4+ or CD8+ T cells, or bulk PBMC T cells (not recorded which). The receptor was derived from a woman aged 18 to 69 in good health. The CDR3 sequence is CASRGLAGLVTQYF.